Each of the 3 T cell receptor beta chains below was sequenced from the same sample in a study of control samples from healthy donors and cancer patients. The repertoire was sequenced with immunoSEQ multiplex PCR; TCRdb's copy has only in-frame clones and lacks some. The table lists 130,000 to 150,000 clones, 75% to 95% of them singletons. The sequenced sample consisted of blood. The receptors were sampled from a man aged 25-45 years in good health.

The V call is TRBV5-1, the J call TRBJ2-7; TRBD2 aligns across 9 bases. J was trimmed by 1 base and V by 4 bases; bases with no gene match: 12. The germline CDR1 and CDR2 sequences are SGHRS and YFSETQ. CDR3 length: 17 amino acids. CDR3 in amino acids: CASSGGASGGQSYEQYF. In DNA, the CDR3 is TGCGCCAGCAGCGGGGGGGCCAGCGGGGGGCAATCCTACGAGCAGTACTTC.

The genes are TRBV7-6 and TRBJ2-3; D remains ambiguous. The germline V gene has CDR1 SGHVS and CDR2 FNYEAQ. The CDR3 has 15 amino acids. V gave up 5 bases and J gave up 1 base, with 13 bases separating them. CDR3 DNA: TGTGCCAGCAGCCCGCAGAAGCCCCGCACAGATACGCAGTATTTT. It translates to CASSPQKPRTDTQYF.

The J gene is TRBJ1-1, the V gene TRBV28; D is perhaps TRBD1 (5 bases). CDR1 and CDR2 from the germline V gene are MDHEN and SYDVKM. CDR3 size: 17 residues. V lost 2 bases and J 10 bases, leaving 26 bases between the germline ends. The CDR3 sequence: CASSLPRKGQGRERAFF. CDR3 in DNA: TGTGCCAGCAGTTTACCCCGAAAGGGCCAGGGTCGGGAGAGAGCTTTCTTT. The whole variable domain, remainder taken from reference TRBV28 and TRBJ1-1, is DVKVTQSSRYLVKRTGEKVFLECVQDMDHENMFWYRQDPGLGLRLIYFSYDVKMKEKGDIPEGYSVSREKKERFSLILESASTNQTSMYLCASSLPRKGQGRERAFFGQGTRLTVV.